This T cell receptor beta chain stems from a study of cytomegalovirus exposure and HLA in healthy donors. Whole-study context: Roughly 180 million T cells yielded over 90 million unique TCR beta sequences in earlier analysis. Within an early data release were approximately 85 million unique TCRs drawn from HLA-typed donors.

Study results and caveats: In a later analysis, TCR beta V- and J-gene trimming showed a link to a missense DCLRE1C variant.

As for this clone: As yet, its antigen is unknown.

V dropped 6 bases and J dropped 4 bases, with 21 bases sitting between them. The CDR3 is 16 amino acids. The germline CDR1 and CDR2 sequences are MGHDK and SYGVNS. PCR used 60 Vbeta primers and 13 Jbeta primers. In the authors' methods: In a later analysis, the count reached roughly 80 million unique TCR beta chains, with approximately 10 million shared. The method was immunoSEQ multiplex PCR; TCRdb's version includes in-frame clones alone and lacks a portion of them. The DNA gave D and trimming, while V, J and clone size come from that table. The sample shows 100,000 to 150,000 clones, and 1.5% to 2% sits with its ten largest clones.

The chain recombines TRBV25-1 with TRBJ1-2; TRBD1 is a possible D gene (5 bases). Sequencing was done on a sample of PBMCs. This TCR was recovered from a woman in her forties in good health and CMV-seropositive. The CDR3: CASRGGDDFGFYGYTF. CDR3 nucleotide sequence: TGTGCCAGCAGGGGAGGGGACGATTTTGGGTTCTATGGCTACACCTTC.